This TCR beta chain was observed in a study of shared clonotypes between healthy human individuals. Study summary: Donors, aged 18 to 49, were two women and three men. Researchers assigned three CD4 naive, three CD4 memory, two CD8 naive and one CD8 memory plate to each donor. Study findings and constraints: The sharing of 5% to 6.5% of naive CD4 clonotypes was seen across a handful of donors.

A remark on this clone: Its specificity is not known.

Sequencing was at deep level. Libraries were prepared by immunoSEQ multiplex PCR; TCRdb keeps only in-frame clonotypes and omits some of them. The repertoire holds 950,000 to 1,100,000 clones, with about four fifths as singletons. The sequenced sample consisted of memory CD4+ T cells from PBMCs. Documented subset: CD45RA-negative fraction. This clonotype was obtained from a man aged 18 to 29 in good health. Some clones in this sample may be carry-over from other donors' samples.

The CDR3 loop is CALQGRKGTQYF. CDR3 sequence (DNA): TGTGCCTTACAGGGGAGAAAAGGGACCCAGTACTTC. The chain combines TRBV30 with TRBJ2-7; 7 bases are a match to TRBD1. The end of the DNA is better explained by TRBJ2-5, so the J call may be wrong. In germline, CDR1 is GTSNPN, CDR2 SVGIG (reference sequence). The CDR3 covers 12 residues.